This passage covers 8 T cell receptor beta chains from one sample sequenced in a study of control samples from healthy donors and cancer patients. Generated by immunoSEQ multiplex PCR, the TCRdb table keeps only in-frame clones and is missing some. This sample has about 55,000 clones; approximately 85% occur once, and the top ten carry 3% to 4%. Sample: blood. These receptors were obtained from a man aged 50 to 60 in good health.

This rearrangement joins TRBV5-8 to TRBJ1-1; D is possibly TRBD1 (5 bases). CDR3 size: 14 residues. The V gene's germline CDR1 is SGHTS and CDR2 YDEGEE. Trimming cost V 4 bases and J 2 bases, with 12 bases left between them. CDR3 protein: CASSPMGGNTEAFF. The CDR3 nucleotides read TGTGCCAGCAGCCCTATGGGGGGAAACACTGAAGCTTTCTTT.

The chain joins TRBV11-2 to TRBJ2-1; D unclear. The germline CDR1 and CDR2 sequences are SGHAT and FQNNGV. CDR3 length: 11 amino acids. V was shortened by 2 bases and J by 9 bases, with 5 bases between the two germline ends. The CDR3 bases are TGTGCCAGCAGCTTACTGGCTGAGCAGTTCTTC. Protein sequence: CASSLLAEQFF. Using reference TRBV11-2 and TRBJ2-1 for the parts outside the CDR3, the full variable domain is EAGVAQSPRYKIIEKRQSVAFWCNPISGHATLYWYQQILGQGPKLLIQFQNNGVVDDSQLPKDRFSAERLKGVDSTLKIQPAKLEDSAVYLCASSLLAEQFFGPGTRLTVL.

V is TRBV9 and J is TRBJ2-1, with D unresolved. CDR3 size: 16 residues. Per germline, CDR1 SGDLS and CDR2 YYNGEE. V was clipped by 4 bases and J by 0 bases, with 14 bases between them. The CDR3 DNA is TGTGCCAGCAGCCTCCGCGGAGATAGCTCCTACAATGAGCAGTTCTTC. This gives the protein CASSLRGDSSYNEQFF.

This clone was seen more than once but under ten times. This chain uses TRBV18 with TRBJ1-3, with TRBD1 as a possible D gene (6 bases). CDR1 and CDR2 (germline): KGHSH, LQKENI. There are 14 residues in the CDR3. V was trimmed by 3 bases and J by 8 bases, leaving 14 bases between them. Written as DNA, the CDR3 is TGTGCCAGCTCACCGAACAGGGAGGCATACACCATATATTTT. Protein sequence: CASSPNREAYTIYF.

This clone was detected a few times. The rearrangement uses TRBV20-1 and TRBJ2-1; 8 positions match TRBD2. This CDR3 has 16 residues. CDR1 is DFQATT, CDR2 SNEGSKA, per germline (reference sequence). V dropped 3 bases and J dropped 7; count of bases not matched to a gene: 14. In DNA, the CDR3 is TGCAGTGCTAGTACTCCGGGACTAGGGACCCTAAATGAGCAGTTCTTC. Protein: CSASTPGLGTLNEQFF.

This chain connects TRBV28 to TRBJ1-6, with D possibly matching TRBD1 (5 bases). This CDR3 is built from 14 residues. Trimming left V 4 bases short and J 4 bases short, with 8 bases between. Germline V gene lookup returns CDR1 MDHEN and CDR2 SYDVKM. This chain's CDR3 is CASSYGQYNSPLHF. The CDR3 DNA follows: TGTGCCAGCAGTTACGGACAATATAATTCACCCCTCCACTTT.

The CDR3 nucleotides are TGTGCCAGTAGTGGGCAGTCAGATCAGCCCCAGCATTTT. This gives the protein CASSGQSDQPQHF. V and J are TRBV19 and TRBJ1-5; D is undetermined. Germline CDR1 is LNHDA and CDR2 is SQIVND (reference sequence). V lost 5 bases and J lost 5, with 10 bases in between. CDR3 length equals 13 residues.

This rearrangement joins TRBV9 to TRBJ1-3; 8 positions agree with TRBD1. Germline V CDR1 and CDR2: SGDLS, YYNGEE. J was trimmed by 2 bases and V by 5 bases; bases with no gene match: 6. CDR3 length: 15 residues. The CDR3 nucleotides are TGTGCCAGCAGTTCCAGGGGGCTGGCTGGAAACACCATATATTTT. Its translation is CASSSRGLAGNTIYF.